A single sample gave rise to the 8 T cell receptor beta chains below, sequenced in a study of cytomegalovirus exposure and HLA in healthy donors. This PCR relied on a set of 60 Vbeta primers and 13 Jbeta primers. TCRdb keeps only in-frame clones here, not all; method: immunoSEQ multiplex PCR. The sample has approximately 140,000 clones, around 78% seen once. The sample taken for sequencing was PBMCs. These receptors were obtained from a woman aged 45 to 65 in good health and CMV-seronegative.

With respect to this clone: The junction shows a germline mismatch at one end, possibly a read error. V gene TRBV7-7 combines with J gene TRBJ2-2; 8 bases agree with TRBD1. This CDR3 comprises 15 residues. Germline CDR1 SSHAT, CDR2 FNYEAQ (reference sequence). CDR3 amino acids: CASSPDRAGTGELFF. The CDR3 DNA reads TGTGCTAGCAGCCCGGACAGGGCGGGCACCGGGGAGCTGTTTTTT.

Worth noting for this clone: A read error may account for a junction end that differs from germline. CDR3 in DNA: TGTGCTAGCAGCTTATCCTCCGGGACAGAAGAGACCCAGTACTTC. Its protein is CASSLSSGTEETQYF. V and J are TRBV7-7 and TRBJ2-5; 7 bases agree with TRBD1. The CDR3 consists of 15 residues. CDR1 is SSHAT, CDR2 FNYEAQ, per germline (reference sequence).

The chain uses TRBV6-5 and TRBJ2-7; possible D gene TRBD2, 6 bases. Germline-derived CDR1 and CDR2 are MNHEY and SVGAGI. V lost 4 bases, J lost 2 bases, and 12 bases lay in between. This CDR3 is built from 14 residues. CDR3 DNA: TGTGCCAGCAGTTCGGGCGGGGAGCCCTACGAGCAGTACTTC. This codes for CASSSGGEPYEQYF.

V and J are TRBV29-1 and TRBJ1-1; D not resolved. This CDR3 has 11 residues. Trimming took 5 bases from V and 5 from J, leaving 9 bases between them. Germline-derived CDR1 and CDR2 are SQVTM and ANQGSEA. The CDR3 spells CSVKRVTEAFF. For the CDR3, the DNA is TGCAGCGTTAAGAGGGTAACTGAAGCTTTCTTT.

The rearrangement links TRBV29-1 to TRBJ2-1, with 8 nucleotides matching TRBD2. This CDR3 has 15 residues. Germline V CDR1 and CDR2: SQVTM, ANQGSEA. The V gene end was trimmed by 5 bases and the J gene end by 5 bases; junction bases not matched to a gene: 11. The CDR3 DNA follows: TGCAGCGTTTACCACCCGGGACTAGGGAACAATGAGCAGTTCTTC. Encoded protein: CSVYHPGLGNNEQFF.

CDR3 nucleotides: TGTGCCAGCAGCGCCGGTATCGACACCAACTATGGCTACACCTTC. It yields the protein CASSAGIDTNYGYTF. The chain combines TRBV9 with TRBJ1-2; D remains unclear. V lost 3 bases and J lost 2, with 14 bases in between. CDR3 length: 15 residues. Germline V gives CDR1 SGDLS, CDR2 YYNGEE. The full variable domain, in which reference TRBV9 and TRBJ1-2 provide the parts outside the CDR3, is DSGVTQTPKHLITATGQRVTLRCSPRSGDLSVYWYQQSLDQGLQFLIQYYNGEERAKGNILERFSAQQFPDLHSELNLSSLELGDSALYFCASSAGIDTNYGYTFGSGTRLTVV.

The sample holds a few counts of this clone. The chain is built from TRBV5-5 and TRBJ1-1, with TRBD1 matching over 7 bases. Germline V gene data show CDR1 as SGHKS and CDR2 as YYEKEE (reference sequence). V dropped 4 bases and J dropped 0; count of bases not matched to a gene: 12. The CDR3 has 17 residues. CDR3: CASSPVSATGVNTEAFF. The CDR3 DNA sequence: TGTGCCAGCAGCCCGGTATCGGCTACAGGGGTGAACACTGAAGCTTTCTTT.

V and J are TRBV7-9 and TRBJ2-5, with D perhaps matching TRBD2 (5 bases). Trimming pared 5 bases from V and 5 bases from J, leaving 12 bases between. Germline CDR1 and CDR2: SEHNR and FQNEAQ (reference sequence). The CDR3 has 13 amino acids. CDR3 DNA: TGTGCCAGCAGCCCCCGACCGGGGGAGACCCAGTACTTC. Residues: CASSPRPGETQYF.